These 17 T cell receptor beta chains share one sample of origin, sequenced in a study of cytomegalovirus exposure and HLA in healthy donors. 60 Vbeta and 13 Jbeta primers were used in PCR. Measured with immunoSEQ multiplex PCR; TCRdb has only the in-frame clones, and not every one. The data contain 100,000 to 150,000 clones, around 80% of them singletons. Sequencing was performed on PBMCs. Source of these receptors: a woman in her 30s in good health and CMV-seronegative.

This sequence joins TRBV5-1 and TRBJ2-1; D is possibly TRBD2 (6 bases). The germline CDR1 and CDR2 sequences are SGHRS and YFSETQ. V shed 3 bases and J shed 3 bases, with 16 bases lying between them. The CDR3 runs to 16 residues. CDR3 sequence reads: CASSSGAGPIYNEQFF. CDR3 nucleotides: TGCGCCAGCAGCTCTGGGGCGGGGCCCATCTACAATGAGCAGTTCTTC.

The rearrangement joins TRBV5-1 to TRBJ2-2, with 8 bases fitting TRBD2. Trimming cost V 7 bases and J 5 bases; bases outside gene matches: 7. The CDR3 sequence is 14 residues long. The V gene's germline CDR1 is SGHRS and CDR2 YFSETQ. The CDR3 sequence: CASLRTGGTGELFF. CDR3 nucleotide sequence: TGCGCCAGCCTACGGACGGGGGGGACCGGGGAGCTGTTTTTT.

The CDR3 reads CASSFDFQETQYF. As DNA, the CDR3 is TGCGCCAGCAGCTTCGACTTTCAAGAGACCCAGTACTTC. The rearrangement uses TRBV5-1 and TRBJ2-5, with D unclear. Trimming cost V 2 bases and J 2 bases, with 7 bases left between them. The CDR3 has 13 residues. CDR1 and CDR2 from the germline V gene are SGHRS and YFSETQ.

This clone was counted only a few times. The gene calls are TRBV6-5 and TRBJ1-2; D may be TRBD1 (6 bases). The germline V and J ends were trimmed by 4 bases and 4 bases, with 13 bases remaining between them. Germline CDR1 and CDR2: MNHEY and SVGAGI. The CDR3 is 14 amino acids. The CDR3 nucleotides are TGTGCCAGCAGTTTGAGGGGGACCACCTATGGCTACACCTTC. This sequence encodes CASSLRGTTYGYTF.

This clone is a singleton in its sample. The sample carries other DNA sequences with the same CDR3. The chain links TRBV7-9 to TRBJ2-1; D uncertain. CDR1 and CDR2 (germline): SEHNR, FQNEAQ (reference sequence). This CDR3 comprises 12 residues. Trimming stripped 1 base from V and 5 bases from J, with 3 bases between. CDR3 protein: CASSLVNNEQFF. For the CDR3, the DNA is TGTGCCAGCAGCTTAGTCAACAATGAGCAGTTCTTC. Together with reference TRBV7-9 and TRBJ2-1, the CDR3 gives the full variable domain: DTGVSQNPRHKITKRGQNVTFRCDPISEHNRLYWYRQTLGQGPEFLTYFQNEAQLEKSRLLSDRFSAERPKGSFSTLEIQRTEQGDSAMYLCASSLVNNEQFFGPGTRLTVL.

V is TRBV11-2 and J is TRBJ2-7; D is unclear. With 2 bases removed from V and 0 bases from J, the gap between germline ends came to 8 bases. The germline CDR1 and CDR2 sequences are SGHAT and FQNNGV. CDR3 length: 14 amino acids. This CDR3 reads CASSLNSLSYEQYF. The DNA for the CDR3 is TGTGCCAGCAGCTTAAACAGCCTCTCCTACGAGCAGTACTTC.

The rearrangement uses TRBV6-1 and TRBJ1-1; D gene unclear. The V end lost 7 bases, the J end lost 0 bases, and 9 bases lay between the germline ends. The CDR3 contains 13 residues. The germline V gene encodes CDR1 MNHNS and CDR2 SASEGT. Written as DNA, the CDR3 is TGTGCCAGCATGATGGGAGTGAACACTGAAGCTTTCTTT. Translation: CASMMGVNTEAFF.

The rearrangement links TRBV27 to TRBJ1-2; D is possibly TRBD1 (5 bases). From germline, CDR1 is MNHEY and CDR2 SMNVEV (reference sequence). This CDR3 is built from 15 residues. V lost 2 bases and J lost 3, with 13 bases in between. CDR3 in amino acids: CASSLGAGIYYGYTF. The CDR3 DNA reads TGTGCCAGCAGTTTAGGGGCAGGGATCTACTATGGCTACACCTTC.

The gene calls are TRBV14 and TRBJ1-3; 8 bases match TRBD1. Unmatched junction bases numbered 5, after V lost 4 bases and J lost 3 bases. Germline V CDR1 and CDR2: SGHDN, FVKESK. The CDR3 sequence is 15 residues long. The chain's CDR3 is CASSRDRSRGNTIYF. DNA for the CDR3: TGTGCCAGCAGCCGGGACAGGTCCCGTGGAAACACCATATATTTT.

CDR3 protein: CASSQDFSSGANVLTF. The CDR3 nucleotides are TGTGCCAGCAGCCAAGATTTTAGCTCTGGGGCCAACGTCCTGACTTTC. This chain connects TRBV14 to TRBJ2-6; D gene ambiguous. CDR1 and CDR2 (germline): SGHDN, FVKESK. This CDR3 is built from 16 residues. V lost 0 bases to trimming and J lost 0 bases, with 6 bases between them.

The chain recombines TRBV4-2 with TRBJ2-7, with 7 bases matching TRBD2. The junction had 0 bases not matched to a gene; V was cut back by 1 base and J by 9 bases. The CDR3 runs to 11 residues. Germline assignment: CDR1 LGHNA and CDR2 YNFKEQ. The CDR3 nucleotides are TGTGCCAGCAGCCAAGGGGGGGGGCAGTACTTC. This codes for CASSQGGGQYF.

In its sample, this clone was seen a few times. The CDR3 bases are TGTGCCAGCAGTGGGCAACAGGGCTACGAGCAGTACTTC. As protein: CASSGQQGYEQYF. V usage is TRBV6-1 and J usage is TRBJ2-7, with D tentatively TRBD1 (6 bases). Between the trimmed V and J ends, which lost 4 bases and 3 bases, there was a span of 10 bases. Germline assignment: CDR1 MNHNS and CDR2 SASEGT. The CDR3 length is 13 residues.

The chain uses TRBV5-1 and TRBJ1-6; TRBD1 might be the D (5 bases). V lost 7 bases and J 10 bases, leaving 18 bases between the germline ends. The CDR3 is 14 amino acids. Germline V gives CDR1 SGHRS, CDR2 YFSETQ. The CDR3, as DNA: TGCGCCAGCCACATGGGGGGTGAAGGATCACCCCTCCACTTT. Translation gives CASHMGGEGSPLHF.

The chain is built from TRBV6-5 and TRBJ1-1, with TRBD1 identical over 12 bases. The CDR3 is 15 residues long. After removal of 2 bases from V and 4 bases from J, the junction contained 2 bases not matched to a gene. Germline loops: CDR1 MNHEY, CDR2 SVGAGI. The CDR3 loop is CASSYGTGGRTEAFF. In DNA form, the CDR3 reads TGTGCCAGCAGTTACGGGACAGGGGGCCGCACTGAAGCTTTCTTT.

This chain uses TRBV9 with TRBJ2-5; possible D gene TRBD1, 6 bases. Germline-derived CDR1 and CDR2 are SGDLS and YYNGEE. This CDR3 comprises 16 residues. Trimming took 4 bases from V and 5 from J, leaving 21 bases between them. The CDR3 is CASSIYTGSLSETQYF. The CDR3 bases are TGTGCCAGCAGCATATACACAGGGTCCCTCTCGGAGACCCAGTACTTC. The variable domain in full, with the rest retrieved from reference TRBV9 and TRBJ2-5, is DSGVTQTPKHLITATGQRVTLRCSPRSGDLSVYWYQQSLDQGLQFLIQYYNGEERAKGNILERFSAQQFPDLHSELNLSSLELGDSALYFCASSIYTGSLSETQYFGPGTRLLVL.

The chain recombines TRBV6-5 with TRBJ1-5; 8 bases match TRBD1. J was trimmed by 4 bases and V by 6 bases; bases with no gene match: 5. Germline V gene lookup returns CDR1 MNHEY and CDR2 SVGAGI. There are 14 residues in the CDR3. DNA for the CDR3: TGTGCCAGCAGCTCAGGGGGCGGAAATCAGCCCCAGCATTTT. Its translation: CASSSGGGNQPQHF.

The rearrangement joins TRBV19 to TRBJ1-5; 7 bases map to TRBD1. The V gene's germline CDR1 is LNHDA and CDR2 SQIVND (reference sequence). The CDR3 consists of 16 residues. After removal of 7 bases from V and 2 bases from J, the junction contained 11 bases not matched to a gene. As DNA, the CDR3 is TGTGCCAGTAAATTAAGCCGGGACAGAGGCAATCAGCCCCAGCATTTT. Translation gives CASKLSRDRGNQPQHF.